The present TCR beta chain was sequenced within a study of blood T cell repertoires in COVID-19. About the research overall: COVID-19 samples from acute and convalescent phases originated in the United States, Italy and Spain.

Cohorts were based on clinical histories the participants reported. Symptom resolution, clearance, or two negative PCRs marked donors in Cohort 3 as recovered. The CDR3 length is 14 residues. V lost 10 bases, J lost 1 base, and 17 bases lay in between. CDR1 and CDR2 from the germline V gene are SGHRS and YFSETQ. Per the study methods: For nucleated cells, counts were estimated from reference gene primer amplification. Some clones are missing from TCRdb's copy, which holds only in-frame ones; the method was immunoSEQ multiplex PCR. V and J calls and clone size are copied from that table; D and trimming were computed from the DNA. The data contain about 360,000 clones, approximately 87% of them singletons.

This sequence was found in a man aged 25 to 45 who had recovered from COVID-19. Sequenced: PBMCs or T cells enriched from blood (not recorded which). This chain joins TRBV5-1 and TRBJ1-1; no firm D call. The CDR3 DNA is TGCGCCTCACGAGGAGGCCTGGAGAACACTGAAGCTTTCTTT. It is translated as CASRGGLENTEAFF.